A selection of T cell receptor beta chains follows, all from one sample in a study of response to subunit inactivated influenza vaccine. TCRdb reprocessed the RT-PCR reads via MiXCR and lists one record per CDR3 protein. This table holds about 310,000 distinct CDR3 sequences, 21% found once. This specimen was PBMCs from blood, taken less than 22 months after vaccination. The receptors stem from a man between 50 and 69 years old who received an inactivated influenza vaccine. Both conserved end residues are part of each CDR3. D genes are given only for firm matches. Clone size is shown for a subset of rows, as once, few, many or a class of expanded clone.

J	size	V	D	DNA	CDR3
TRBJ2-1	few	TRBV27	-	TGTGCCAGCAGTTTTCCAGGCCTCGCTTACAATGAGCAGTTCTTC	CASSFPGLAYNEQFF
TRBJ2-5	few	TRBV12-3/TRBV12-4	-	TGTGCCAGCAGTTTGGACAGCGCTCTGGAGACCCAGTACTTC	CASSLDSALETQYF
TRBJ2-5	-	TRBV6-5	-	TGTGCCAGCAGTTACTCCCTTGGGATCTCCGAGCCGGGCGAGACCCAGTACTTC	CASSYSLGISEPGETQYF
TRBJ2-3	once	TRBV12-3/TRBV12-4	-	TGTGCCAGCAGTCCGGACATCGTGGGTTCAGATACGCAGTATTTT	CASSPDIVGSDTQYF
TRBJ2-7	many	TRBV27	-	TGTGCCAGCAGTTTATCTCAGGGTTACGAGCAGTACTTC	CASSLSQGYEQYF
TRBJ1-1	many	TRBV3-1	-	TGTGCCAGCAGCCAAGAACTGGGGAGGAACACTGAAGCTTTCTTT	CASSQELGRNTEAFF
TRBJ1-3	few	TRBV5-1	-	TGCGCCAGCAGCGAAACAGGGATCTCTGGAAACACCATATATTTT	CASSETGISGNTIYF
TRBJ2-6	-	TRBV9	-	TGTGCCAGCAGCGTAGTCGACTCGACTGGGGCCAACGTCCTGACTTTC	CASSVVDSTGANVLTF
TRBJ2-2	-	TRBV27	-	TGTGCCAGCAGTTTATCGACAGCCGGGGAGCTGTTTTTT	CASSLSTAGELFF
TRBJ1-5	many	TRBV12-3/TRBV12-4	-	TGTGCCAGCATCGCCGGGACATATGGTGGTAGCAATCAGCCCCAGCATTTT	CASIAGTYGGSNQPQHF
TRBJ1-4	few	TRBV5-4	-	TGTGCCAGTCGGGGCTCACCCGATGAAAAACTGTTTTTT	CASRGSPDEKLFF
TRBJ1-2	few	TRBV12-3/TRBV12-4	-	TGTGCCAGCAGTCCTCAGGGGTGGTCCTACGGCTACACCTTC	CASSPQGWSYGYTF
TRBJ1-5	many	TRBV12-3/TRBV12-4	-	TGTGCCAGCAGCTCCCAAGGGGTTGGCAATCAGCCCCAGCATTTT	CASSSQGVGNQPQHF
TRBJ2-3	few	TRBV11-2	-	TGTGCCAGCAGCTTAGATCGAGCCAGGGCAGATACGCAGTATTTT	CASSLDRARADTQYF